Detailed here is one T cell receptor (beta chain). Its antigen is not yet known. Base qualities were left out, and no much larger clone turns up one base away. This sample stems from a study of cytomegalovirus exposure and HLA in healthy donors (dated by TCRdb to about 2017). A note on the overall study: An earlier analysis of several hundred of the donors reported roughly 270 Gb of sequence data and around 110 million unique TCR beta sequences from 150 million to 200 million T cells. An early release that covered about 600 HLA-typed donors contained 300 to 350 gigabases of sequencing data and around 85 million unique TCR sequences. Five DR-DQ haplotypes were handled as single units for association and clustering, since linkage in the cohort was strong. An earlier analysis of some 600 of the donors applied high-throughput TCR beta sequencing to assess whether each TCR beta V gene segment acted as functional or pseudogenic. A separate validation cohort of some 130 different subjects was used in addition to the roughly 670-subject first cohort. A later analysis re-examined previously published TCR beta repertoires from hundreds of donors and added high-resolution HLA genotyping to investigate patterns of TCR occurrence. Every discovery cohort repertoire had been produced on one sequencing platform. Among around 400 genotyped donors of the cohort, an average of around 220,000 unique TCR beta nucleotide sequences was sequenced per donor, of which 15% to 20% were non-productive. Alongside the repertoire data, information on donor age, sex, ethnicity and CMV serostatus was compiled. Among the roughly 370 genotyped donors, 75% to 90% belonged to the genetic ancestry cluster associated with self-reported Caucasian donors. Rather than drawing on any new phenotypic data, the later analysis identified candidate immune exposures from TCR beta sequences and the way those sequences occurred across donors. Genome-wide SNP genotypes for about 60% of the roughly 700 donors were used in a later genetic analysis, which treated that subset as a discovery cohort. The number of donors typed differed by locus, with about 629-630 for A, B, C, DRB1 and DQB1, more than 500 for DQA1, some 570 for DPA1, and 450 to 480 for DPB1. HLA typing covered class I and class II loci at four-digit resolution. The study used immunosequencing to profile the T cell repertoires of hundreds of subjects and linked those repertoires to cytomegalovirus serostatus. To predict cytomegalovirus infection status, the study combined high-throughput TCR immunosequencing, statistical association of individual TCRs with disease status, and machine learning. The study was designed to test whether signatures of past pathogen exposure could be identified by cataloging public T cell receptors. General study outcomes and caveats: In an earlier analysis of a few hundred of the donors, most TCR beta V segments were observed in productive rearrangements about 87% or about 30% of the time, broadly matching IMGT annotations. A total of fewer than 200 TCR beta chains were listed by the study as associated with cytomegalovirus. Cytomegalovirus status was reported to be diagnosed by the classifier with high specificity and sensitivity in both the original and validation cohorts. While some public TCRs were present in many individuals, most TCR sequences turned up only very rarely across donors. The presence/absence analyses assumed that sequencing depth was roughly uniform across donors, and that assumption may not be true. A cluster of highly shared sequence variants was judged likely to represent a technical artifact of the sequencing pipeline. For the cohort, immune exposure information was limited to CMV serostatus. According to a later analysis, parvovirus B19, influenza, CMV and Epstein-Barr virus appeared linked to several top co-occurrence clusters. A further reported finding was that TCR beta sequences accurately predicted the HLA-A and HLA-B alleles for most subjects in the first cohort. In a later analysis, some 18,000 TCR beta sequences were associated with specific HLA alleles at a false discovery rate of 0.05. Some IMGT-functional V segments, including TRBV6-2 and TRBV6-3, could not be distinguished by the 87-base-pair reads and were therefore excluded. Compared with equally common non-associated chains, HLA-associated TCR beta chains in a later analysis were more clonally expanded and had lower generation probabilities. V-gene and J-gene trimming of TCR beta chains was associated with a missense DCLRE1C variant in a later genetic analysis, and the association was replicated in an independent cohort. Correlated functional status among segregating V segments might be attributable to linkage disequilibrium, but an unknown experimental factor could not be ruled out. Most CMV-associated TCR beta chains appeared to be HLA-restricted in a later analysis, and the HLA associations seemed to be driven largely by CMV exposure. Because HLA typing was missing for some donors at each locus, association tests included only the typed subset. In a later analysis, TCR association rates were found to vary across HLA loci, with the most associated TCRs seen for DRB1 alleles and the fewest for HLA-C alleles. In vitro tests confirmed that three of the cytomegalovirus-associated TCR beta chains recognize cytomegalovirus antigens. It was suggested by the authors that the approach could potentially be generalized to other disease states and immunological phenotypes. This cohort had only TCR beta chains sequenced, and the lack of alpha or paired-chain data limited which features could be detected. The earlier analysis of approximately 540 of the donors excluded roughly 17 rarely observed V segments, including chromosome 9 orphons, because counts were too low. When HLA alleles, especially DR and DQ, strongly co-occurred, TCR associations were difficult to assign to individual alleles. In a later genetic analysis, fewer N-insertions in productive TCRs were reported among donors in an Asian-associated ancestry cluster than the approximately 670-donor mean.

In total, roughly 670 healthy bone marrow donors made up the cohort. At the time of sampling, every cohort member was nominally healthy, though immune exposures that went unrecorded were likely present. The donor tested CMV seropositive and was one of the 289 seropositive cohort members. Every donor gave a peripheral blood sample, and the peripheral blood mononuclear cells from that sample were used for TCR beta sequencing. Genomic DNA extraction from the blood cell samples was performed with the Qiagen DNeasy Blood Extraction Kit. The CDR3, from cysteine to phenylalanine, totals 13 residues. Left in the record is the CDR3 DNA by itself, 39 bases read in frame from the first base. Germline trimming: 8 bases from V, 10 bases from J; junction bases outside gene matches: 13. Reading the germline V gene gives CDR1 MNHNS and CDR2 SASEGT. Receptor libraries were prepared by the immunoSEQ multiplex PCR assay. A mixture of 60 forward primers for TCR Vbeta segments and 13 reverse primers for TCR Jbeta segments was used in the multiplex PCR. The CDR3 region of rearranged TCR beta genes was amplified from genomic DNA by a multiplex PCR assay. The amplified TCR beta libraries were sequenced on the Illumina HiSeq System as 87-base-pair reads. In the paper's pipeline: In a later analysis, tens of millions of unique TCR beta chains were counted across the approximately 670 repertoires, and approximately 11 million of these chains were shared by at least two donors. To remove PCR and sequencing errors, raw reads were error-corrected and collapsed into unique sequences using a nearest-neighbor algorithm that merged closely related sequences. V, D and J gene segments were assigned by aligning CDR3 sequences to IMGT reference sequences. Each retained sequence needed at least a six-nucleotide match to both a V gene segment and a J gene segment. Rearrangements were classified as productive when the CDR3 lacked stop codons and remained in frame with V and J, and all other rearrangements were classified as non-productive. Following IMGT convention, CDR3 was defined as the stretch from the second conserved V-encoded cysteine to the conserved J-encoded phenylalanine. The earlier analysis of about 590 of the donors excluded sequences that lacked an unambiguous match to a single V gene segment. An earlier analysis of over 450 of the donors classified V segments as functional when productive rearrangements were above 56.7% and as segregating when the standard deviation between donors was above 5%. To diagnose cytomegalovirus status from the catalog of TCR beta chain sequences, a statistical classification framework was built. In a later analysis, TCR nucleotide sequences were compared against IMGT/GENE-DB human TR gene sequences so that V and J genes could be assigned. Using the TCRdist pipeline, a later analysis assigned CDR3 sequences along with most-parsimonious VDJ recombination scenarios. A later analysis defined each TCR beta chain by its CDR3 amino acid sequence plus V-gene family, and excluded reads lacking a unique V-gene family. A later analysis removed 550 to 700 highly shared, low-generation-probability nucleotide sequences to deal with suspected cross-contamination and a sequencing artifact. In a later analysis, a clonal expansion index was calculated for each public chain from normalized within-repertoire ranks of inferred template counts. In a later analysis, generation probabilities were computed with a VDJ recombination model fitted to out-of-frame rearrangements, and the resulting probabilities were checked against IGoR. A later analysis scored TCR-TCR, TCR-HLA and TCR-CMV co-occurrence with hypergeometric tests, applying a repertoire-size bias correction to TCR pairs. A later analysis estimated false discovery rates by permuting HLA or CMV assignments 20 times. In a later analysis, co-occurring TCRs were grouped using DBSCAN, and TCRdist sequence similarity was added for clustering within HLA-allele-positive subsets. For co-occurrence clustering, repertoires with fewer than 30,000 or more than 120,000 public chains were excluded, along with 4 to 6 repertoires with anomalous nucleotide sharing. TCRdb mirrors the immuneACCESS table, restricted to in-frame sequences. Some clones are absent from its copies; in checked studies, under half trace to an unresolved V gene, and the reason for the others is unknown. V and J calls plus clone size are reproduced from that table; the DNA served to infer D and trimming. This sample lists some 180,000 clones; approximately 80% were detected once. The ten most abundant clones make up about 1.3% of the sample.

This sequence originates from a girl aged 2-9 years in good health and CMV-seropositive. The source material was PBMCs. The chain was built from TRBV6-1 and TRBJ1-1; the junction holds 7 bases that match TRBD1. The bases read TGTGCCAGCCCCGGCCGACAGGGTAAGGGAGCTTTCTTT. Translated, this is CASPGRQGKGAFF.